The 28 T cell receptor beta chains below were found in one sample sequenced in a study of blood T cell repertoires in COVID-19. The method was immunoSEQ multiplex PCR; TCRdb's version includes in-frame clones alone and lacks a portion of them. The sample has about 94,000 clones; about nine tenths are singletons. Sequences were obtained from peripheral blood. The receptors were sampled from a woman of 80 years or more with acute or convalescent COVID-19.

The chain couples TRBV7-2 to TRBJ1-4, with no clear D. The germline gives CDR1 SGHTA, CDR2 FQGNSA. The CDR3 is made up of 16 amino acids. Trimming left V 4 bases short and J 0 bases short, with 12 bases between. The CDR3 protein is CASSSGRGATNEKLFF. CDR3 bases: TGTGCCAGCAGCTCCGGACGGGGAGCAACTAATGAAAAACTGTTTTTT.

This clone has just one count. This chain links TRBV19 with TRBJ1-2, with 8 bases matching TRBD1. Unmatched junction bases numbered 5, after V lost 7 bases and J lost 1 base. Germline V gene data show CDR1 as LNHDA and CDR2 as SQIVND (reference sequence). The CDR3 has 14 amino acids. Here the CDR3 reads CASTPTGVNYGYTF. The CDR3 DNA reads as TGTGCCAGTACCCCGACAGGGGTTAACTATGGCTACACCTTC.

V usage is TRBV5-1 and J usage is TRBJ2-3; tentative D call: TRBD1 (5 bases). Trimming removed 0 bases from V and 6 bases from J, with 11 bases in between. Germline CDR1 and CDR2: SGHRS and YFSETQ. The length of the CDR3 is 14 residues. The CDR3 coding sequence is TGCGCCAGCAGCTTGGGACAGCTCCGGGATACGCAGTATTTT. It translates to CASSLGQLRDTQYF.

The chain uses TRBV6-5 and TRBJ2-5; 7 nucleotides match TRBD2. This CDR3 region has 15 residues. From germline, CDR1 is MNHEY and CDR2 SVGAGI. Trimming removed 6 bases from V and 2 bases from J; junction bases left unmatched: 9. CDR3: CASRMSAGRQETQYF. The CDR3 DNA reads as TGTGCCAGCAGGATGTCAGCGGGGAGACAAGAGACCCAGTACTTC.

V usage is TRBV9 and J usage is TRBJ2-1; 9 bases fit TRBD2. CDR1 and CDR2 (germline): SGDLS, YYNGEE. This CDR3 spans 14 amino acids. V was pared by 4 bases and J by 5 bases, with 4 bases of the junction left unmatched. CDR3: CASSPRLADNEQFF. The CDR3 DNA reads as TGTGCCAGCAGCCCCAGACTAGCGGACAATGAGCAGTTCTTC. Full variable domain (missing parts from reference TRBV9 and TRBJ2-1): DSGVTQTPKHLITATGQRVTLRCSPRSGDLSVYWYQQSLDQGLQFLIQYYNGEERAKGNILERFSAQQFPDLHSELNLSSLELGDSALYFCASSPRLADNEQFFGPGTRLTVL.

This chain joins TRBV10-2 and TRBJ1-2; possibly TRBD1 for D (6 bases). CDR3 length: 14 residues. The V and J ends lost 5 bases and 2 bases respectively, with 12 bases between them. CDR1 and CDR2 from the germline V gene are WSHSY and SAAADI. The CDR3 is CASSNQGRNYGYTF. DNA for the CDR3: TGCGCCAGCAGTAACCAGGGGCGAAACTATGGCTACACCTTC.

The CDR3 here is CASSPTGGPYEQYF. CDR3 nucleotides: TGTGCCAGCTCACCAACGGGAGGGCCCTACGAGCAGTACTTC. V usage is TRBV18 and J usage is TRBJ2-7; 8 bases match TRBD2. V dropped 2 bases and J dropped 2; count of bases not matched to a gene: 2. Germline assignment: CDR1 KGHSH and CDR2 LQKENI. There are 14 residues in the CDR3.

This clone was found once. The V and J genes are TRBV13 and TRBJ2-7; maybe TRBD1 (5 bases). The CDR3 has 14 amino acids. In germline, CDR1 is PRHDT, CDR2 FYEKMQ (reference sequence). Deletions cut 5 bases from V and 4 bases from J, with 15 bases between. In DNA, the CDR3 is TGTGCCAGCAGCGGGCAGGGAATGGCTTACGAGCAGTACTTC. Protein sequence: CASSGQGMAYEQYF.

This clone came up once. The rearrangement links TRBV27 to TRBJ1-6, with 9 bases lining up with TRBD1. J gave up 10 bases and V 4 bases, and 5 bases lay outside the gene matches. This CDR3 is 14 amino acids long. Germline V lookup: CDR1 MNHEY, CDR2 SMNVEV (reference sequence). The DNA for the CDR3 is TGTGCCAGCAGTTGGGGACAGGGTACCTCACCCCTCCACTTT. The encoded protein is CASSWGQGTSPLHF.

The chain joins TRBV7-2 to TRBJ1-1; D is undetermined. The CDR3 is made up of 14 amino acids. Germline assignment: CDR1 SGHTA and CDR2 FQGNSA. Between the trimmed V and J ends, which lost 2 bases and 4 bases, there was a span of 11 bases. CDR3 amino acids: CASSLQEGVTEAFF. CDR3 in DNA: TGTGCCAGCAGCTTACAAGAGGGTGTCACTGAAGCTTTCTTT.

The chain has TRBV29-1 and TRBJ1-2, with unresolved D. In germline, CDR1 is SQVTM, CDR2 ANQGSEA. The CDR3 runs to 13 residues. The V and J ends lost 3 bases and 4 bases respectively, with 12 bases between them. CDR3 in amino acids: CSVDGGSFYGYTF. In DNA form, the CDR3 reads TGCAGCGTTGACGGCGGAAGCTTCTATGGCTACACCTTC. Drawing the rest from reference TRBV29-1 and TRBJ1-2, the complete variable domain is SAVISQKPSRDICQRGTSLTIQCQVDSQVTMMFWYRQQPGQSLTLIATANQGSEATYESGFVIDKFPISRPNLTFSTLTVSNMSPEDSSIYLCSVDGGSFYGYTFGSGTRLTVV.

This chain links TRBV2 with TRBJ1-6; TRBD1 matches at 7 bases. Trimming took 0 bases from V and 7 from J; bases not matched to a gene: 3. The CDR3 length is 15 residues. Germline V gene data show CDR1 as SNHLY and CDR2 as FYNNEI. In nucleotides, the CDR3 is TGTGCCAGCAGTGAAGCGAGACAGGGAAATTCACCCCTCCACTTT. Protein sequence: CASSEARQGNSPLHF.

The chain couples TRBV7-8 to TRBJ2-3; 7 nucleotides line up with TRBD1. This CDR3 is 15 amino acids long. The V gene end was trimmed by 4 bases and the J gene end by 1 base; junction bases not matched to a gene: 5. Germline V gives CDR1 SGHVS, CDR2 FQNEAQ. Here the CDR3 reads CASSYRQGRTDTQYF. The CDR3 DNA is TGTGCCAGCAGCTACAGACAGGGCCGCACAGATACGCAGTATTTT.

Points on this clone: At one end, the junction sequence differs from germline, possibly due to a read error. V usage is TRBV7-7 and J usage is TRBJ2-1, with 8 bases matching TRBD2. This CDR3 spans 15 amino acids. The germline V gene encodes CDR1 SSHAT and CDR2 FNYEAQ (reference sequence). CDR3 nucleotides: TGTGCTAGCAGCCCCGGGGGGGGCGGATCCAATGAGCAGTTCTTC. It yields the protein CASSPGGGGSNEQFF.

In DNA form, the CDR3 reads TGTGCCAGCAGCTTGGTAGGCGGAATCACAGATACGCAGTATTTT. Protein product: CASSLVGGITDTQYF. The gene calls are TRBV5-8 and TRBJ2-3; no clear D. The CDR3 contains 15 residues. Germline CDR1 is SGHTS and CDR2 is YDEGEE. The V end lost 0 bases, the J end lost 2 bases, and 10 bases lay between the germline ends.

The chain couples TRBV5-1 to TRBJ2-3, with unresolved D. CDR1 is SGHRS, CDR2 YFSETQ, per germline. Trimming took off 7 bases at V and 0 bases at J, with 12 bases between the two ends. The CDR3 length is 14 residues. CDR3 DNA sequence: TGCGCCAGCGCCGGGTCTCCTAGCACAGATACGCAGTATTTT. This translates into CASAGSPSTDTQYF.

This chain joins TRBV2 and TRBJ2-7; D possibly corresponds to TRBD1 (6 bases). In germline, CDR1 is SNHLY, CDR2 FYNNEI. The germline V and J ends were trimmed by 4 bases and 1 base, with 11 bases remaining between them. This CDR3 contains 14 residues. CDR3 DNA sequence: TGTGCCAGCAGTGCCGGGACAAATTCCTACGAGCAGTACTTC. It codes for CASSAGTNSYEQYF.

This sequence joins TRBV14 and TRBJ1-1; no reliable D call. Germline CDR1 and CDR2: SGHDN and FVKESK. This CDR3 spans 13 amino acids. Trimming removed 4 bases at V and 9 bases at J, with 15 bases between. The CDR3 DNA reads as TGTGCCAGCAGCCGCCCCGGGAGACTAAAAGCTTTCTTT. Encoded protein: CASSRPGRLKAFF.

V gene TRBV19 combines with J gene TRBJ2-7; 10 bases match TRBD1. V gave up 3 bases and J gave up 4 bases; unmatched junction bases: 3. The CDR3 loop spans 14 amino acids. Germline V gene lookup returns CDR1 LNHDA and CDR2 SQIVND (reference sequence). The CDR3 spells CASSIRGQGYEQYF. The CDR3 nucleotides read TGTGCCAGTAGTATCAGGGGACAGGGGTACGAGCAGTACTTC.

V and J are TRBV28 and TRBJ1-4; TRBD1 might be the D (6 bases). Germline CDR1 reads MDHEN; CDR2 reads SYDVKM. Trimming removed 4 bases from V and 4 bases from J, with 16 bases in between. The CDR3 sequence is 16 residues long. The CDR3: CASSSPGGALNEKLFF. The CDR3 DNA reads TGTGCCAGCAGTTCCCCCGGGGGGGCCCTTAATGAAAAACTGTTTTTT.

The rearrangement uses TRBV12-5 and TRBJ2-5; D ambiguous. Between the trimmed V and J ends, which lost 2 bases and 5 bases, there was a span of 6 bases. From germline, CDR1 is LGHNT and CDR2 FRNRAP. CDR3 length equals 12 residues. In DNA form, the CDR3 reads TGTGCTAGTGGTTTGACGGAGGAGACCCAGTACTTC. The encoded protein is CASGLTEETQYF.

This clone was picked up a small number of times. The chain has TRBV6-5 and TRBJ2-3; TRBD2 agrees at 7 bases. J was trimmed by 1 base and V by 6 bases; bases with no gene match: 7. CDR1 is MNHEY and CDR2 is SVGAGI in the germline V gene. CDR3 length equals 15 residues. CDR3 DNA sequence: TGTGCCAGCAGCTGGTCTGGGGGGGGCACAGATACGCAGTATTTT. Protein: CASSWSGGGTDTQYF.

Details on this clone: The junction shows a germline mismatch at one end, possibly a read error. The chain uses TRBV3-1 (or the pseudogene TRBV3-2) and TRBJ2-7; a weak D match, TRBD1 (6 bases). This CDR3 is 13 amino acids long. Germline-derived CDR1 and CDR2 are LGHDT and YNNKEL (reference sequence). CDR3 sequence: CASSQEPFGARGF. The CDR3 DNA follows: TGTGCCAGCAGCCAAGAACCCTTTGGGGCCAGGGGCTTC.

V and J are TRBV5-1 and TRBJ2-3; 14 bases agree with TRBD2. Unmatched junction bases numbered 6, after V lost 4 bases and J lost 2 bases. Germline CDR1 and CDR2: SGHRS and YFSETQ. This CDR3 comprises 17 residues. In DNA form, the CDR3 reads TGCGCCAGCAGCGCCGGACTAGCGGGGGGACCCACAGATACGCAGTATTTT. Its translation: CASSAGLAGGPTDTQYF.

The chain recombines TRBV7-8 with TRBJ2-7, with a tentative D call TRBD2 (5 bases). Deletions cut 2 bases from V and 6 bases from J, with 8 bases between. Per germline, CDR1 SGHVS and CDR2 FQNEAQ. The CDR3 runs to 12 residues. In DNA form, the CDR3 reads TGTGCCAGCAGCTTATCGAGGGTCGAGCAGTACTTC. Protein sequence: CASSLSRVEQYF.

The chain is built from TRBV12-3 or TRBV12-4 and TRBJ1-5; D remains ambiguous. The CDR3 consists of 13 residues. The V and J ends lost 5 bases and 1 base respectively, with 6 bases between them. CDR3 nucleotide sequence: TGTGCCAGCAGTCCGGGGAGCAATCAGCCCCAGCATTTT. Translation: CASSPGSNQPQHF.

The chain combines TRBV27 with TRBJ1-2; D is uncertain. Per germline, CDR1 MNHEY and CDR2 SMNVEV (reference sequence). The V gene lost 4 bases and the J gene lost 1 base, with 7 bases spanning the gap. The CDR3 sequence is 13 residues long. The CDR3 spells CASSYSHNYGYTF. The CDR3 DNA follows: TGTGCCAGCAGTTATTCCCATAACTATGGCTACACCTTC.

The chain employs TRBV15 and TRBJ1-2; D gene ambiguous. V lost 1 base and J 8 bases, leaving 8 bases between the germline ends. The CDR3 is 12 amino acids. CDR1 and CDR2 (germline): LNHNV, YYDKDF (reference sequence). DNA for the CDR3: TGTGCCACCAGCAGAGTTAAAGAGGGCTACACCTTC. Protein product: CATSRVKEGYTF.